The 13 T cell receptor beta chains given below trace back to one sample, sequenced in a study of blood T cell repertoires in COVID-19 (dated by TCRdb to 2018 to 2021). To prepare the library, the immunoSEQ multiplex PCR assay was applied. TCRdb took this table from immuneACCESS and kept in-frame rearrangements with V and J called. Such tables lack part of the clones; where checked against another copy, unresolved V genes explain under half of the gap, and the rest is unexplained. Recorded for this sample are 350,000 to 400,000 clones; around 89% of them occurred a single time. In total, the top ten clones hold 0.95% to 1.1% of the sample. Sequenced material: PBMCs or T cells enriched from blood (not recorded which). These receptors were obtained from a man aged 18-30 years who had recovered from COVID-19.

In its sample, this clone was seen once. The chain employs TRBV7-8 and TRBJ2-5; D gene uncertain. The V gene lost 4 bases and the J gene lost 5 bases, with 5 bases spanning the gap. The germline V gene has CDR1 SGHVS and CDR2 FQNEAQ. CDR3 length: 11 residues. Here the CDR3 DNA reads TGTGCCAGCAGCTCCAGGGAGACCCAGTACTTC. This sequence encodes CASSSRETQYF.

The V gene is TRBV6-5, the J gene TRBJ1-2; perhaps TRBD1 as D (6 bases). The V gene lost 5 bases and the J gene lost 2 bases, with 12 bases spanning the gap. Germline V gene sequence: CDR1 MNHEY, CDR2 SVGAGI. The CDR3 sequence is 14 residues long. In DNA, the CDR3 is TGTGCCAGCAGTCGGACAGCCGTAAACTATGGCTACACCTTC. It translates to CASSRTAVNYGYTF.

This chain uses TRBV14 with TRBJ1-4; the D is unclear. In germline, CDR1 is SGHDN, CDR2 FVKESK. The CDR3 has 17 amino acids. V shed 4 bases and J shed 0 bases, with 15 bases lying between them. The CDR3 nucleotides are TGTGCCAGCAGCCTATCCTCTACAGCAGCAACTAATGAAAAACTGTTTTTT. Protein sequence: CASSLSSTAATNEKLFF.

The chain employs TRBV4-1 and TRBJ1-5; tentative D call: TRBD1 (6 bases). CDR1 MGHRA and CDR2 YSYEKL come from the germline V gene. This CDR3 has 16 residues. Trimming stripped 1 base from V and 2 bases from J, with 12 bases between. CDR3 DNA sequence: TGCGCCAGCAGCCAAGCGTCTTCAGGGGGCAATCAGCCCCAGCATTTT. It encodes CASSQASSGGNQPQHF.

This chain uses TRBV6-5 with TRBJ2-2; TRBD2 matches 7 bases. This CDR3 contains 14 residues. Looked up from germline, CDR1 is MNHEY and CDR2 is SVGAGI. The junction had 10 bases not matched to a gene; V was cut back by 9 bases and J by 6 bases. CDR3 sequence (DNA): TGTGCCAGGGGGAGGGGTTTTTGGGCCGGGGAGCTGTTTTTT. Translated: CARGRGFWAGELFF.

This clone has more than one count but fewer than ten. The chain couples TRBV19 to TRBJ1-1; 9 bases agree with TRBD1. This CDR3 region has 20 residues. V lost 3 bases and J lost 5; bases outside the gene matches: 22. The germline V gene encodes CDR1 LNHDA and CDR2 SQIVND (reference sequence). The CDR3 DNA is TGTGCCAGTAGTATCAATTCGTGGGTGGGACAGGGTGGATTGGGGACTGAAGCTTTCTTT. Its protein is CASSINSWVGQGGLGTEAFF.

The gene calls are TRBV7-9 and TRBJ2-7; D ambiguous. This CDR3 contains 14 residues. Looked up from germline, CDR1 is SEHNR and CDR2 is FQNEAQ (reference sequence). V dropped 4 bases and J dropped 0 bases, with 10 bases sitting between them. CDR3 sequence (DNA): TGTGCCAGCAGCTATACAGTGGACTCCTACGAGCAGTACTTC. Residues: CASSYTVDSYEQYF. Complete variable domain (other parts from reference TRBV7-9 and TRBJ2-7): DTGVSQNPRHKITKRGQNVTFRCDPISEHNRLYWYRQTLGQGPEFLTYFQNEAQLEKSRLLSDRFSAERPKGSFSTLEIQRTEQGDSAMYLCASSYTVDSYEQYFGPGTRLTVT.

The chain joins TRBV27 to TRBJ2-6, with D possibly TRBD1 on 6 matching bases. V lost 0 bases and J 4 bases, leaving 13 bases between the germline ends. Germline CDR1 and CDR2: MNHEY and SMNVEV (reference sequence). The CDR3 extends over 17 amino acids. The CDR3 is CASSLSTGLVGANVLTF. In nucleotides, the CDR3 is TGTGCCAGCAGTTTATCCACAGGGCTGGTGGGGGCCAACGTCCTGACTTTC.

The gene calls are TRBV6-5 and TRBJ2-7; 9 bases line up with TRBD1. V lost 6 bases and J lost 4; bases outside the gene matches: 4. The CDR3 is made up of 13 amino acids. The V gene's germline CDR1 is MNHEY and CDR2 SVGAGI. CDR3 sequence reads: CASREGQGYEQYF. CDR3 coding DNA: TGTGCCAGCAGAGAGGGACAGGGTTACGAGCAGTACTTC.

This chain links TRBV4-1 with TRBJ1-5; 7 positions agree with TRBD1. J was trimmed by 8 bases and V by 3 bases; bases with no gene match: 7. CDR3 size: 14 residues. Germline CDR1 and CDR2: MGHRA and YSYEKL. The CDR3 is CASSQTQGSKPQHF. Written as DNA, the CDR3 is TGCGCCAGCAGCCAGACACAGGGGTCGAAGCCCCAGCATTTT.

The chain recombines TRBV5-1 with TRBJ2-5; 9 bases agree with TRBD2. The V gene end was trimmed by 3 bases and the J gene end by 1 base; junction bases not matched to a gene: 7. Germline V lookup: CDR1 SGHRS, CDR2 YFSETQ. The CDR3 runs to 16 residues. The CDR3 sequence is CASSWGPSGIQETQYF. Written as DNA, the CDR3 is TGCGCCAGCAGCTGGGGGCCTAGCGGGATCCAAGAGACCCAGTACTTC.

The chain combines TRBV5-1 with TRBJ2-5, with TRBD2 as a possible D gene (7 bases). Trimming took 6 bases from V and 5 from J, leaving 20 bases between them. Germline CDR1 and CDR2: SGHRS and YFSETQ. The CDR3 is made up of 15 amino acids. The CDR3: CASKGGPWDTETQYF. The DNA of the CDR3 is TGCGCCAGCAAGGGGGGGCCTTGGGATACGGAGACCCAGTACTTC.

The J gene is TRBJ2-5, the V gene TRBV6-5; 8 bases agree with TRBD2. Looked up from germline, CDR1 is MNHEY and CDR2 is SVGAGI. The J segment lost 2 bases and the V segment lost 5 bases, leaving 4 bases of the junction unmatched. The CDR3 extends over 14 amino acids. The CDR3 sequence: CASSLLAGQETQYF. CDR3 bases: TGTGCCAGCAGTCTCCTAGCGGGTCAAGAGACCCAGTACTTC.